This T cell receptor beta chain was identified during a study of T cells in Graves' hyperthyroidism and ophthalmopathy. Study observations and caveats: A median approximately 6.5 months before onset, the model predicted ophthalmopathy. Ophthalmopathy stood apart from stable hyperthyroidism in a 13 V-J model. The blood repertoire included most of the expanded thyroid clonotypes above 0.001.

RNA transcripts provided the source from which TCR beta CDR3 regions were amplified. In the first-round RT-PCR of the TCR CDR3, the HTBI primer set was used. TCRdb analysed the multiplex PCR reads with MiXCR anew, one entry per CDR3 protein. The sample includes 500,000 or so distinct CDR3 sequences, more than 15% of them seen just once. The V and J ends lost 8 bases and 2 bases respectively, with 13 bases between them. Germline V gene lookup returns CDR1 MDHEN and CDR2 SYDVKM. The CDR3 runs 13 residues. Inclusion characteristics of ophthalmopathy patients comprised a Clinical Activity Score of at least 3, a NOSPECS grade of at least 4, and duration under 3 months. As regards this clonotype: Its antigen is still unknown.

The source of this sequence is a woman aged 25-40 years with Graves' ophthalmopathy. The material sequenced was blood. The chain carries TRBV28 and TRBJ2-7; possibly TRBD2 for D (5 bases). The DNA of the CDR3 is TGTGCCAGCGTAGTGTCGGGGACCTACGAGCAGTACTTC. Its protein is CASVVSGTYEQYF. Filled out from reference TRBV28 and TRBJ2-7, the complete variable domain reads DVKVTQSSRYLVKRTGEKVFLECVQDMDHENMFWYRQDPGLGLRLIYFSYDVKMKEKGDIPEGYSVSREKKERFSLILESASTNQTSMYLCASVVSGTYEQYFGPGTRLTVT.